Listed here are 17 T cell receptor beta chains from one sample, sequenced in a study of PD-1 blockade in mismatch repair-deficient tumors. This table comes from immunoSEQ multiplex PCR, and its TCRdb copy is limited to in-frame clones, with some not included. The sample gives more than 15,000 clones, about four fifths of which show up once; roughly 17% is in the top ten. The sequenced sample was PBMCs, obtained before pembrolizumab treatment. The receptor source for this set is an adult with mismatch repair-deficient cancer.

The chain employs TRBV5-1 and TRBJ2-3, with D unresolved. The germline gives CDR1 SGHRS, CDR2 YFSETQ. This CDR3 has 14 amino acids. Trimming left V 3 bases short and J 3 bases short, with 11 bases between. The CDR3 region is CASSSNYFTDTQYF. The DNA for the CDR3 is TGCGCCAGCAGCTCCAACTATTTTACAGATACGCAGTATTTT.

In DNA, the CDR3 is TGCGCCAGCTATGGACAGGGTATGAGGGGGACTGAAGCTTTCTTT. Translation: CASYGQGMRGTEAFF. The rearrangement joins TRBV5-1 to TRBJ1-1; 8 positions agree with TRBD1. Germline loops: CDR1 SGHRS, CDR2 YFSETQ. J was trimmed by 5 bases and V by 7 bases; bases with no gene match: 13. The CDR3 has 15 amino acids.

The chain has TRBV10-3 and TRBJ2-5, with D possibly being TRBD1 (7 bases). Germline lookup yields CDR1 ENHRY and CDR2 SYGVKD. The CDR3 length is 13 residues. CDR3 coding DNA: TGTGCGACGGAGGGGGCGCCCCAAGAGACCCAGTACTTC. Translated: CATEGAPQETQYF.

The chain uses TRBV28 and TRBJ2-3; D is unclear. The germline CDR1 and CDR2 sequences are MDHEN and SYDVKM. Trimming stripped 3 bases from V and 5 bases from J, with 18 bases between. The CDR3 runs to 16 residues. CDR3 sequence: CASSFDPARSVDTQYF. The CDR3 bases are TGTGCCAGCAGTTTTGATCCTGCCCGTTCAGTAGATACGCAGTATTTT.

This chain joins TRBV6-6 and TRBJ2-1; 11 bases fit TRBD2. Per germline, CDR1 MNHNY and CDR2 SVGAGI (reference sequence). V gave up 6 bases and J gave up 8 bases; unmatched junction bases: 6. The CDR3 runs 14 residues. The CDR3 spells CASRLAGVNDEQFF. The CDR3, as DNA: TGTGCCAGCAGACTAGCGGGAGTTAACGATGAGCAGTTCTTC.

V and J are TRBV27 and TRBJ1-2; possible D gene TRBD1, 5 bases. V was clipped by 2 bases and J by 6 bases, with 13 bases between them. This CDR3 spans 14 amino acids. Per the germline V gene, CDR1 is MNHEY and CDR2 is SMNVEV (reference sequence). The CDR3, as DNA: TGTGCCAGCAGTTTAGAGGTGGGGGGAAATGGCTACACCTTC. It yields the protein CASSLEVGGNGYTF.

The gene calls are TRBV5-1 and TRBJ2-3; 15 bases map to TRBD2. The CDR3 has 16 amino acids. The germline V gene encodes CDR1 SGHRS and CDR2 YFSETQ. The ends lost 4 bases at V and 7 bases at J; junction bases unmatched: 7. The CDR3 sequence: CASSPGTSGRFHTQYF. CDR3 nucleotide sequence: TGCGCCAGCAGCCCCGGGACTAGCGGGAGGTTTCATACGCAGTATTTT.

The V gene is TRBV11-3, the J gene TRBJ2-5; 9 nucleotides match TRBD1. Losses at the gene ends were 5 bases for V and 1 base for J; bases not matched to a gene: 8. The CDR3 covers 16 residues. The germline gives CDR1 SGHNT, CDR2 YENEEA. CDR3: CASSKSGQGPQETQYF. Here the CDR3 DNA reads TGTGCCAGCAGCAAATCCGGACAGGGGCCCCAAGAGACCCAGTACTTC.

V is TRBV15 and J is TRBJ2-5; TRBD2 aligns across 8 bases. Germline CDR1 LNHNV, CDR2 YYDKDF (reference sequence). After removal of 0 bases from V and 4 bases from J, the junction contained 4 bases not matched to a gene. The CDR3 is made up of 15 amino acids. The chain's CDR3 is CATSRETGGPETQYF. The CDR3 DNA follows: TGTGCCACCAGCAGAGAGACGGGAGGGCCAGAGACCCAGTACTTC. The complete variable domain, with remaining parts taken from reference TRBV15 and TRBJ2-5, reads DAMVIQNPRYQVTQFGKPVTLSCSQTLNHNVMYWYQQKSSQAPKLLFHYYDKDFNNEADTPDNFQSRRPNTSFCFLDIRSPGLGDTAMYLCATSRETGGPETQYFGPGTRLLVL.

This clone showed up just a few times. The rearrangement joins TRBV25-1 to TRBJ2-2; D ambiguous. The CDR3 contains 12 residues. Germline V gene sequence: CDR1 MGHDK, CDR2 SYGVNS. Between the trimmed V and J ends, which lost 1 base and 6 bases, there was a span of 3 bases. CDR3 region: CASSESAGELFF. DNA for the CDR3: TGTGCCAGCAGTGAATCAGCCGGGGAGCTGTTTTTT. The whole variable domain, remainder taken from reference TRBV25-1 and TRBJ2-2, is EADIYQTPRYLVIGTGKKITLECSQTMGHDKMYWYQQDPGMELHLIHYSYGVNSTEKGDLSSESTVSRIRTEHFPLTLESARPSHTSQYLCASSESAGELFFGEGSRLTVL.

V gene TRBV4-1 combines with J gene TRBJ2-6; D unclear. The CDR3 is 18 amino acids. Germline-derived CDR1 and CDR2 are MGHRA and YSYEKL. The V end was cut by 1 base, the J end by 0 bases, with 13 bases between. In nucleotides, the CDR3 is TGCGCCAGCAGCCAAGTCGAAGGCTTCAGCTCTGGGGCCAACGTCCTGACTTTC. It is translated as CASSQVEGFSSGANVLTF.

J is TRBJ2-7 and V is TRBV11-2; D gene ambiguous. CDR3 size: 12 residues. Between the trimmed V and J ends, which lost 3 bases and 5 bases, there was a span of 8 bases. In germline, CDR1 is SGHAT, CDR2 FQNNGV. CDR3 bases: TGTGCCAGCAGCTTCAGCCCCCACGAGCAGTACTTC. Translation gives CASSFSPHEQYF.

The V and J genes are TRBV9 and TRBJ2-1; TRBD2 matches 10 bases. CDR1 and CDR2 (germline): SGDLS, YYNGEE. The CDR3 has 16 residues. Unmatched junction bases numbered 7, after V lost 3 bases and J lost 4 bases. The chain's CDR3 is CASSGTGTSAYNEQFF. The CDR3 region has the DNA TGTGCCAGCAGCGGGACCGGGACTAGCGCTTACAATGAGCAGTTCTTC.

This rearrangement joins TRBV13 to TRBJ2-1; D may be TRBD1 or TRBD2 (5 bases each). With 2 bases removed from V and 8 bases from J, the gap between germline ends came to 10 bases. Germline loops: CDR1 PRHDT, CDR2 FYEKMQ (reference sequence). CDR3 length: 13 amino acids. This CDR3 is CASSLFGAHEQFF. CDR3 sequence (DNA): TGTGCCAGCAGCTTATTCGGGGCCCATGAGCAGTTCTTC. The full variable domain, in which reference TRBV13 and TRBJ2-1 provide the parts outside the CDR3, is AAGVIQSPRHLIKEKRETATLKCYPIPRHDTVYWYQQGPGQDPQFLISFYEKMQSDKGSIPDRFSAQQFSDYHSELNMSSLELGDSALYFCASSLFGAHEQFFGPGTRLTVL.

The chain joins TRBV29-1 to TRBJ1-2, with TRBD1 identical over 8 bases. Germline CDR1 reads SQVTM; CDR2 reads ANQGSEA. The CDR3 loop spans 13 amino acids. Trimming at V came to 5 bases and at J to 3 bases, leaving 5 bases not matched to a gene. The CDR3 reads CSVRRGQDYGYTF. Here the CDR3 DNA reads TGCAGCGTTAGGAGGGGACAGGACTATGGCTACACCTTC.

V is TRBV11-2 and J is TRBJ2-1, with 9 bases lining up with TRBD2. Germline CDR1 and CDR2: SGHAT and FQNNGV. CDR3 length: 15 amino acids. V was clipped by 5 bases and J by 8 bases; unmatched bases: 10. CDR3 coding DNA: TGTGCCAGCAGCCTTAGCGGGAGAGCCGTTGATGAGCAGTTCTTC. It translates to CASSLSGRAVDEQFF.

V gene TRBV7-8 combines with J gene TRBJ2-7; D tentatively fits TRBD1 or TRBD2 (6 bases each). Germline CDR1 is SGHVS and CDR2 is FQNEAQ. The V and J ends lost 5 bases and 6 bases respectively, with 20 bases between them. The CDR3 is made up of 15 amino acids. CDR3: CASSRGGTSISEQYF. CDR3 DNA: TGTGCCAGCAGCCGCGGCGGGACATCGATCTCCGAGCAGTACTTC.